The 19 T cell receptor beta chains presented below share a single source sample, sequenced in a study of T cells in women clearing cervical HPV infection. Profiled with immunoSEQ multiplex PCR; TCRdb holds only in-frame clones, not every one. Its table records about 48,000 clones. Sequenced sample: blood buffy coat. These receptors were collected from a woman aged 18-70 years with a cervical HPV16 infection that either progressed to CIN3+ or cleared (not recorded which).

As regards this clone: From the germline J gene comes the end of the CDR3, since the read stops 3 residues before it. The chain recombines TRBV2 with TRBJ1-1, with D unresolved. Germline CDR1 and CDR2: SNHLY and FYNNEI. The CDR3 totals 11 residues. V was cut by 6 bases and J by 7 bases, with 9 bases left in between. Partial CDR3 DNA: TGTGCCAGCAGCCGCGGTGGTGAA. Translation: CASSRGGE. The CDR3 in its entirety is CASSRGGEAFF. The whole variable domain, filled in from reference TRBV2 and TRBJ1-1, reads EPEVTQTPSHQVTQMGQEVILRCVPISNHLYFYWYRQILGQKVEFLVSFYNNEISEKSEIFDDQFSVERPDGSNFTLKIRSTKLEDSAMYFCASSRGGEAFFGQGTRLTVV.

Details on this clone: The read gets to within 3 residues of the CDR3 end, and the germline J gene fills in the rest. The V gene is TRBV2, the J gene TRBJ2-1, with 10 bases fitting TRBD1. From germline, CDR1 is SNHLY and CDR2 FYNNEI. This CDR3 has 13 amino acids. Losses at the gene ends were 10 bases for V and 1 base for J; bases not matched to a gene: 1. CDR3 loop: CAMGQGSYNEQFF. CDR3 DNA, as far as it was read: TGTGCCATGGGACAGGGGTCCTACAATGAG.

On this clone: The sequenced fragment ends 3 residues before the CDR3 boundary, so the rest is inferred from the germline J gene. V usage is TRBV28 and J usage is TRBJ2-1; possible D gene TRBD2, 5 bases. The germline V gene encodes CDR1 MDHEN and CDR2 SYDVKM. V lost 3 bases, J lost 0 bases, and 6 bases lay in between. The CDR3 consists of 14 residues. The CDR3 reads CASSFRGSYNEQFF. CDR3 DNA (partial): TGTGCCAGCAGTTTCCGGGGCTCCTACAATGAG. Based on the CDR3 plus reference TRBV28 and TRBJ2-1, the full variable domain is DVKVTQSSRYLVKRTGEKVFLECVQDMDHENMFWYRQDPGLGLRLIYFSYDVKMKEKGDIPEGYSVSREKKERFSLILESASTNQTSMYLCASSFRGSYNEQFFGPGTRLTVL.

Comment on this clone: Coverage ceases 3 residues before the CDR3 finishes, and the germline J gene fills in the end. The rearrangement links TRBV5-1 to TRBJ2-1; possibly TRBD1 for D (5 bases). Germline CDR1 reads SGHRS; CDR2 reads YFSETQ. CDR3 length equals 16 residues. V was cut by 4 bases and J by 0 bases, with 14 bases left in between. This chain's CDR3 is CASSPYRRSSYNEQFF. The sequenced part of the CDR3 DNA is TGCGCCAGCAGCCCCTACAGGCGAAGCTCCTACAATGAG. Variable domain in full (rest from reference TRBV5-1 and TRBJ2-1): KAGVTQTPRYLIKTRGQQVTLSCSPISGHRSVSWYQQTPGQGLQFLFEYFSETQRNKGNFPGRFSGRQFSNSRSEMNVSTLELGDSALYLCASSPYRRSSYNEQFFGPGTRLTVL.

A word on this clone: The read ends 3 residues before the CDR3 terminus; that terminus is restored from the germline J gene. The rearrangement links TRBV2 to TRBJ2-7; the match to TRBD2 covers 12 bases. The trim removed 5 bases at V and 6 bases at J, leaving 2 bases unmatched. Per germline, CDR1 SNHLY and CDR2 FYNNEI. The CDR3 spans 13 residues. CDR3: CASSKTSGSEQYF. CDR3 bases read: TGTGCCAGCAGTAAGACTAGCGGGAGCGAG.

The part of the CDR3 DNA that was read is TGTGCCAGCAGCTTAGCAGGGATGAATTCACCC. It encodes CASSLAGMNSP. The whole CDR3 is CASSLAGMNSPLHF. The chain combines TRBV7-3 with TRBJ1-6; the D gene is possibly TRBD1 (5 bases). Read sequence stops 3 residues before the CDR3 end, and the germline J gene provides the missing end. Trimming cost V 2 bases and J 7 bases, with 9 bases left between them. This CDR3 contains 14 residues. Per the germline V gene, CDR1 is SGHTA and CDR2 is FQGTGA. Full variable domain (rest looked up from reference TRBV7-3 and TRBJ1-6): GAGVSQTPSNKVTEKGKYVELRCDPISGHTALYWYRQSLGQGPEFLIYFQGTGAADDSGLPNDRFFAVRPEGSVSTLKIQRTERGDSAVYLCASSLAGMNSPLHFGNGTRLTVT.

A note on this clone: The read is 3 residues too short to cover the CDR3 end, so that end is filled in from the germline J gene. The chain employs TRBV13 and TRBJ1-3, with 7 bases fitting TRBD1. The J segment lost 1 base and the V segment lost 2 bases, leaving 8 bases of the junction unmatched. CDR3 size: 17 residues. The germline gives CDR1 PRHDT, CDR2 FYEKMQ (reference sequence). CDR3 DNA (partial): TGTGCCAGCAGCTTATCGGACAGGCACCATTCTGGAAACACC. This codes for CASSLSDRHHSGNT. From start to end, the CDR3 is CASSLSDRHHSGNTIYF.

The CDR3 is CASSLRGVEADTQYF. The CDR3 DNA, read in part, is TGTGCCAGCAGCTTACGAGGGGTAGAAGCAGATACG. V is TRBV7-9 and J is TRBJ2-3; the D gene could be TRBD1 or TRBD2 (5 bases each). The read ends 3 residues before the CDR3 terminus; that terminus is restored from the germline J gene. The CDR3 is made up of 15 amino acids. Trimming took off 2 bases at V and 4 bases at J, with 13 bases between the two ends. Germline V lookup: CDR1 SEHNR, CDR2 FQNEAQ (reference sequence).

This clone is medium-sized by frequency. The missing CDR3 end, 3 residues past where the read stops, is filled in from the germline J gene. V usage is TRBV9 and J usage is TRBJ1-4; perhaps TRBD1 as D (5 bases). The ends were cut back, 1 base at V and 5 bases at J, with 12 bases in the middle. The germline V gene encodes CDR1 SGDLS and CDR2 YYNGEE. CDR3 length: 15 residues. CDR3 residues: CASSVSGRANEKLFF. Partial CDR3 DNA: TGTGCCAGCAGCGTATCTGGCAGGGCAAATGAAAAA.

With respect to this clone: The read is 3 residues too short to cover the CDR3 end, so that end is filled in from the germline J gene. V gene TRBV20-1 combines with J gene TRBJ2-7, with a possible D match to TRBD2 (5 bases). Germline assignment: CDR1 DFQATT and CDR2 SNEGSKA (reference sequence). Trimming removed 6 bases at V and 0 bases at J, with 15 bases between. The CDR3 has 14 amino acids. The sequenced CDR3 bases are TGCAGTGCCCCCGGACGACTAAGCTCCTACGAG. Protein product: CSAPGRLSSYE. The full CDR3 sequence reads CSAPGRLSSYEQYF.

In the case of this clone: The read falls 3 residues short of the CDR3 end, and the missing part is taken from the germline J gene. V is TRBV12-5 and J is TRBJ2-7; a possible D gene is TRBD1 (5 bases). Germline V gene lookup returns CDR1 LGHNT and CDR2 FRNRAP. The CDR3 runs 15 residues. Trimming stripped 6 bases from V and 0 bases from J, with 15 bases between. The CDR3 DNA, read in part, is TGTGCTAGTGGCCGTACAGGAGATCCCTCCTACGAG. Amino acids: CASGRTGDPSYE. The CDR3, in full, reads CASGRTGDPSYEQYF.

On this clone itself: The CDR3 end lies 3 residues beyond the end of the read and is filled in from the germline J gene. This sequence joins TRBV20-1 and TRBJ2-1, with 9 bases fitting TRBD1. The CDR3 covers 15 residues. Per germline, CDR1 DFQATT and CDR2 SNEGSKA (reference sequence). V lost 0 bases to trimming and J lost 8 bases; unmatched junction nucleotides: 8. The CDR3 region is CSARENYRGRDEQFF. The part of the CDR3 DNA that was read is TGCAGTGCTAGAGAAAACTACAGGGGGCGCGATGAG.

The CDR3 bases that were read are TGTGCCAGCAGTAACCCACAGGGGATGGATGAAAAA. Its protein is CASSNPQGMDEK. The entire CDR3 protein reads CASSNPQGMDEKLFF. This rearrangement joins TRBV2 to TRBJ1-4; 7 bases are a match to TRBD1. The read terminates 3 residues before the CDR3 end, so the remaining end is supplied by the germline J gene. V was pared by 5 bases and J by 6 bases, with 9 bases of the junction left unmatched. From germline, CDR1 is SNHLY and CDR2 FYNNEI. The CDR3 extends over 15 amino acids.

A note on this clone: The read finishes 3 residues shy of the CDR3 end, and the germline J gene is used to complete it. The chain links TRBV6-2 or TRBV6-3 to TRBJ2-5; 7 positions match TRBD1. Germline V gene data show CDR1 as MNHEY and CDR2 as SVGEGT. V was pared by 6 bases and J by 5 bases, with 15 bases of the junction left unmatched. This CDR3 is 16 amino acids long. The sequenced CDR3 bases are TGTGCCAGCAGCCCCTCCACAGGGGCCAGGAGGGAGACC. It encodes CASSPSTGARRET. The entire CDR3 sequence reads CASSPSTGARRETQYF.

A note on this clone: The read stops 3 residues short of the end of the CDR3; the missing end is completed from the germline J gene. The rearrangement uses TRBV13 and TRBJ1-2, with a weak D call TRBD1 (5 bases). Germline V lookup: CDR1 PRHDT, CDR2 FYEKMQ (reference sequence). The CDR3 spans 14 residues. Trimming stripped 7 bases from V and 5 bases from J, with 17 bases between. Partial CDR3 DNA: TGTGCCAGCACCCCGAGGGGCGCGCCATATGGC. Translating it yields CASTPRGAPYG. The complete CDR3 reads CASTPRGAPYGYTF.

As for this clone: The read ends 3 residues before the CDR3 terminus; that terminus is restored from the germline J gene. The chain carries TRBV20-1 and TRBJ2-7; 11 nucleotides match TRBD1. Germline V gives CDR1 DFQATT, CDR2 SNEGSKA (reference sequence). J was trimmed by 4 bases and V by 2 bases; bases with no gene match: 4. The CDR3 runs to 14 residues. Partial CDR3 DNA: TGCAGTGCTAGATCAGGGACAGGGGGTTACGAG. This gives the protein CSARSGTGGYE. The full CDR3 protein is CSARSGTGGYEQYF.

As for this clone: The CDR3 end lies 3 residues beyond the end of the read and is filled in from the germline J gene. The chain is built from TRBV3-1 (or the pseudogene TRBV3-2) and TRBJ2-2; the match to TRBD2 covers 10 bases. CDR3 length equals 15 residues. Trimming removed 0 bases from V and 8 bases from J; junction bases left unmatched: 3. Germline CDR1 is LGHDT and CDR2 is YNNKEL (reference sequence). The chain's CDR3 is CASSQELAGVGELFF. The sequenced CDR3 bases are TGTGCCAGCAGCCAAGAGCTAGCGGGAGTAGGGGAG.

A remark on this clone: The read gets to within 3 residues of the CDR3 end, and the germline J gene fills in the rest. This chain connects TRBV5-1 to TRBJ2-5; D gene ambiguous. The CDR3 covers 14 residues. Trimming removed 0 bases at V and 1 base at J, with 7 bases between. Per germline, CDR1 SGHRS and CDR2 YFSETQ. CDR3 DNA, as far as it was read: TGCGCCAGCAGCTTGGTAACCAGCCAAGAGACC. Translation gives CASSLVTSQET. In full, the CDR3 reads CASSLVTSQETQYF. Based on the CDR3 plus reference TRBV5-1 and TRBJ2-5, the full variable domain is KAGVTQTPRYLIKTRGQQVTLSCSPISGHRSVSWYQQTPGQGLQFLFEYFSETQRNKGNFPGRFSGRQFSNSRSEMNVSTLELGDSALYLCASSLVTSQETQYFGPGTRLLVL.

Remarks on this clone: The missing CDR3 end, 3 residues past where the read stops, is filled in from the germline J gene. The chain employs TRBV5-1 and TRBJ2-7, with 10 bases aligning to TRBD1. Germline V gene data show CDR1 as SGHRS and CDR2 as YFSETQ. This CDR3 has 14 amino acids. The V segment lost 4 bases and the J segment 0 bases; nucleotides outside the gene matches: 1. CDR3 bases read: TGCGCCAGCAGCCGGACAGGGGGCTCCTACGAG. Translating it yields CASSRTGGSYE. The complete CDR3 sequence is CASSRTGGSYEQYF.